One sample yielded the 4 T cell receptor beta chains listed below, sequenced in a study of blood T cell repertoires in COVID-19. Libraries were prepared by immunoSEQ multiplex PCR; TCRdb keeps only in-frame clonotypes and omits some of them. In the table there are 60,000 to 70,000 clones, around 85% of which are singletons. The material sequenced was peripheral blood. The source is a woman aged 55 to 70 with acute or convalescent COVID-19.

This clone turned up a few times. As DNA, the CDR3 is TGTGCCAGCAGTTTAACCGGGAACTATGGCTACACCTTC. Its protein is CASSLTGNYGYTF. The chain links TRBV28 to TRBJ1-2, with D unresolved. Germline V gene data show CDR1 as MDHEN and CDR2 as SYDVKM. The CDR3 has 13 amino acids. The ends were cut back, 2 bases at V and 2 bases at J, with 6 bases in the middle.

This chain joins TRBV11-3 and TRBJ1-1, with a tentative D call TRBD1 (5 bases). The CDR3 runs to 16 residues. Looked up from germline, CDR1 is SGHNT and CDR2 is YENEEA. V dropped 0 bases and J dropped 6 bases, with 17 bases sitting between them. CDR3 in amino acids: CASSLDGREGRAEAFF. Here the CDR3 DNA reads TGTGCCAGCAGCTTAGATGGGCGCGAGGGGAGGGCTGAAGCTTTCTTT.

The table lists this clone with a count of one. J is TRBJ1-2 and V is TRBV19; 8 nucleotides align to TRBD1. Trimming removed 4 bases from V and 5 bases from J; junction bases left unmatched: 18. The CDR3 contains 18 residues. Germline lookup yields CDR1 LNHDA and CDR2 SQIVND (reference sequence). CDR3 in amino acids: CASSRRSMIRQGSYGYTF. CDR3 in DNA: TGTGCCAGTAGTAGGAGATCCATGATTCGACAGGGGAGTTATGGCTACACCTTC.

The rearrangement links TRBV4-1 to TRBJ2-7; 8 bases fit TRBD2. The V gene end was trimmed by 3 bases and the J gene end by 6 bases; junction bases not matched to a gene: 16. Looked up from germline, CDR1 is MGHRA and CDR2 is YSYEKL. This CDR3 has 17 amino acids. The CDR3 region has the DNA TGCGCCAGCAGCCACCTCGACGGGGGGGCTCTCGGTGGCGAGCAGTACTTC. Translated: CASSHLDGGALGGEQYF.